A selection of T cell receptor beta chains follows, all from one sample in a study of control samples from healthy donors and cancer patients. Clones were read by immunoSEQ multiplex PCR, and TCRdb kept only the in-frame ones, dropping some. The table includes 45,000 to 60,000 clones, approximately 90% detected once. The material sequenced was PBMCs. These receptors came from a man aged 55 to 70 with head and neck cancer. The CDR3 runs from the conserved cysteine through the conserved F or W. D genes are given only for firm matches. Rows give clone size only sometimes, using once, few, many, or a class for an expanded clone.

CDR3aa: CAWSERTGGRTDTQYF
CDR3nt: TGTGCCTGGAGTGAAAGGACAGGGGGCCGCACAGATACGCAGTATTTT
abundance: NA
v_gene: TRBV30
d_gene: TRBD1
j_gene: TRBJ2-3

CDR3aa: CASSGVRAGELNEQFF
CDR3nt: TGTGCCAGCAGCGGGGTGCGGGCGGGAGAGCTCAATGAGCAGTTCTTC
abundance: NA
v_gene: TRBV5-6
d_gene: TRBD2
j_gene: TRBJ2-1

CDR3aa: CASSGGTGDLYYYEQYF
CDR3nt: TGTGCCAGCAGTGGGGGGACGGGGGACCTTTACTACTACGAGCAGTACTTC
abundance: NA
v_gene: TRBV6-1
d_gene: NA
j_gene: TRBJ2-7

CDR3aa: CASNLDRGRYEQYF
CDR3nt: TGTGCCAGCAACCTCGACAGGGGGCGGTACGAGCAGTACTTC
abundance: NA
v_gene: TRBV6-5
d_gene: TRBD1
j_gene: TRBJ2-7

CDR3aa: CASSLVTDAYNEQFF
CDR3nt: TGCGCCAGCAGCTTGGTTACTGATGCCTACAATGAGCAGTTCTTC
abundance: NA
v_gene: TRBV5-1
d_gene: NA
j_gene: TRBJ2-1

CDR3aa: CASTHPSTGHAFF
CDR3nt: TGCGCCAGCACCCACCCTTCGACAGGGCACGCTTTCTTT
abundance: NA
v_gene: TRBV5-1
d_gene: TRBD1
j_gene: TRBJ1-1

CDR3aa: CSARIGEKLFF
CDR3nt: TGCAGTGCTAGAATTGGTGAAAAACTGTTTTTT
abundance: NA
v_gene: TRBV20-1
d_gene: NA
j_gene: TRBJ1-4

CDR3aa: CASSYLRQELFF
CDR3nt: TGTGCCAGCAGTTACCTCCGGCAGGAGCTGTTTTTT
abundance: NA
v_gene: TRBV28
d_gene: NA
j_gene: TRBJ2-2

CDR3aa: CASRTGTGNTGELFF
CDR3nt: TGCGCCAGCAGAACCGGGACTGGGAACACCGGGGAGCTGTTTTTT
abundance: NA
v_gene: TRBV5-1
d_gene: NA
j_gene: TRBJ2-2

CDR3aa: CASRRTGTGGTEAFF
CDR3nt: TGTGCCAGCAGGCGGACCGGGACAGGGGGCACTGAAGCTTTCTTT
abundance: few
v_gene: TRBV28
d_gene: TRBD1
j_gene: TRBJ1-1

CDR3aa: CASSFQGSTDTQYF
CDR3nt: TGTGCCAGCAGTTTTCAGGGCAGCACAGATACGCAGTATTTT
abundance: NA
v_gene: TRBV27
d_gene: NA
j_gene: TRBJ2-3

CDR3aa: CASSLQGSTPQHF
CDR3nt: TGTGCCAGCAGTTTACAGGGGTCAACGCCCCAGCATTTT
abundance: once
v_gene: TRBV12-3/TRBV12-4
d_gene: NA
j_gene: TRBJ1-5

CDR3aa: CASSRGTGGLSTGELFF
CDR3nt: TGTGCCAGCAGCCGCGGGACAGGAGGTTTGAGCACCGGGGAGCTGTTTTTT
abundance: once
v_gene: TRBV7-9
d_gene: TRBD1
j_gene: TRBJ2-2

CDR3aa: CASARGAPGNTIYF
CDR3nt: TGTGCCAGCGCCAGGGGCGCACCTGGAAACACCATATATTTT
abundance: NA
v_gene: TRBV28
d_gene: NA
j_gene: TRBJ1-3

CDR3aa: CASSYPLAGGPRGPEQYF
CDR3nt: TGTGCCAGCAGTTACCCGTTAGCGGGAGGGCCAAGGGGCCCCGAGCAGTACTTC
abundance: NA
v_gene: TRBV6-2/TRBV6-3
d_gene: TRBD2
j_gene: TRBJ2-7

CDR3aa: CASTGGPRGANVLTF
CDR3nt: TGTGCCAGCACCGGCGGGCCGAGGGGGGCCAACGTCCTGACTTTC
abundance: NA
v_gene: TRBV9
d_gene: NA
j_gene: TRBJ2-6

CDR3aa: CASTARRADTQYF
CDR3nt: TGTGCCAGCACCGCACGAAGGGCAGATACGCAGTATTTT
abundance: NA
v_gene: TRBV7-6
d_gene: NA
j_gene: TRBJ2-3

CDR3aa: CASSVRQAYNEQFF
CDR3nt: TGTGCCAGCAGTGTAAGGCAAGCCTACAATGAGCAGTTCTTC
abundance: few
v_gene: TRBV2
d_gene: NA
j_gene: TRBJ2-1

CDR3aa: CASSDPTGANEKLFF
CDR3nt: TGCGCCAGCAGCGACCCCACGGGCGCTAATGAAAAACTGTTTTTT
abundance: NA
v_gene: TRBV5-1
d_gene: NA
j_gene: TRBJ1-4

CDR3aa: CASSKPPNRGVDIHSGANVLTF
CDR3nt: TGTGCCAGCAGCAAACCCCCAAATAGGGGAGTCGATATACACTCTGGGGCCAACGTCCTGACTTTC
abundance: NA
v_gene: TRBV7-3
d_gene: NA
j_gene: TRBJ2-6

CDR3aa: CASSLGTSGRRVKNIQYF
CDR3nt: TGTGCCAGCAGCTTGGGGACTAGCGGGAGGAGGGTCAAAAACATTCAGTACTTC
abundance: NA
v_gene: TRBV5-6
d_gene: TRBD2
j_gene: TRBJ2-4

CDR3aa: CASSLVRSTGLDNEQFF
CDR3nt: TGTGCCAGCAGCTTGGTTCGATCGACAGGGTTGGACAATGAGCAGTTCTTC
abundance: NA
v_gene: TRBV5-4
d_gene: TRBD1
j_gene: TRBJ2-1

CDR3aa: CASSQRQDQETQYF
CDR3nt: TGTGCCAGCAGTCAGAGACAGGACCAAGAGACCCAGTACTTC
abundance: NA
v_gene: TRBV3-1/TRBV3-2
d_gene: NA
j_gene: TRBJ2-5